These 2 T cell receptor beta chains originate from one sample sequenced in a study of a mutant IDH1 vaccine in newly diagnosed glioma. Some clones are missing from TCRdb's copy, which holds only in-frame ones; the method was immunoSEQ multiplex PCR. There are 35,000 to 45,000 clones in the sample; approximately 80% occur only once, and over 4.5% lies in the top ten. The time point denotes: week 35, safety follow-up. In every dose of vaccine, 300 ug of mutant IDH1 20-mer peptide was given alongside topical imiquimod. Antigen specificity for these receptors is unknown. The sample in question was PBMCs, obtained from a glioma patient whose treatment included an IDH1 peptide vaccine. The receptors shown here come from a woman aged 45-60 years with glioma.

The chain uses TRBV4-1 and TRBJ2-5, with TRBD2 matching 8 bases. Germline CDR1 and CDR2: MGHRA and YSYEKL. The CDR3 is 17 residues long. Trimming removed 0 bases from V and 0 bases from J; junction bases left unmatched: 6. The DNA for the CDR3 is TGCGCCAGCAGCCAAGATAGGGTAGCGGGGTACCAAGAGACCCAGTACTTC. Encoded protein: CASSQDRVAGYQETQYF.

The rearrangement uses TRBV18 and TRBJ1-5, with D possibly being TRBD1 (5 bases). The germline V and J ends were trimmed by 5 bases and 3 bases, with 14 bases remaining between them. This CDR3 is 15 amino acids long. Germline CDR1 and CDR2: KGHSH and LQKENI. CDR3 DNA: TGTGCCAGCTCATCTACAGGTCTCGACAATCAGCCCCAGCATTTT. Its translation is CASSSTGLDNQPQHF.